Following are 10 T cell receptor beta chains from one sample sequenced in a study of technical replicates of blood from a handful of donors. This table comes from immunoSEQ multiplex PCR, and its TCRdb copy is limited to in-frame clones, with some not included. The data hold about 70,000 clones, with almost 98% observed a single time. The sample comprised T cells isolated from PBMCs. Receptor source: a human donor in good health.

The rearrangement joins TRBV9 to TRBJ2-7; TRBD2 is a possible D gene (6 bases). The CDR3 length is 14 residues. Per the germline V gene, CDR1 is SGDLS and CDR2 is YYNGEE. Trimming took 3 bases from V and 2 from J, leaving 12 bases between them. The CDR3 loop reads CASSGGTSTYEQYF. The CDR3 nucleotides are TGTGCCAGCAGCGGCGGGACTTCAACCTACGAGCAGTACTTC.

The chain employs TRBV13 and TRBJ2-1, with TRBD2 as a possible D gene (5 bases). The ends were cut back, 4 bases at V and 10 bases at J, with 17 bases in the middle. CDR1 is PRHDT and CDR2 is FYEKMQ in the germline V gene (reference sequence). The CDR3 has 14 amino acids. CDR3 loop: CASSSYTTSGEQFF. The CDR3 DNA sequence: TGTGCCAGCAGCTCGTACACTACAAGCGGAGAGCAGTTCTTC.

V gene TRBV7-9 combines with J gene TRBJ2-2, with 12 bases that match TRBD2. CDR1 SEHNR and CDR2 FQNEAQ come from the germline V gene (reference sequence). The CDR3 has 15 amino acids. Unmatched junction bases numbered 4, after V lost 8 bases and J lost 3 bases. This CDR3 reads CASARLAGDTGELFF. DNA for the CDR3: TGTGCCAGCGCCCGACTAGCGGGAGACACCGGGGAGCTGTTTTTT. Together with reference TRBV7-9 and TRBJ2-2, the CDR3 gives the full variable domain: DTGVSQNPRHKITKRGQNVTFRCDPISEHNRLYWYRQTLGQGPEFLTYFQNEAQLEKSRLLSDRFSAERPKGSFSTLEIQRTEQGDSAMYLCASARLAGDTGELFFGEGSRLTVL.

The chain employs TRBV28 and TRBJ1-5, with 7 nucleotides matching TRBD1. The CDR3 is 13 residues long. With V trimmed by 6 bases and J by 5 bases, 4 bases remained unmatched. Germline V gene sequence: CDR1 MDHEN, CDR2 SYDVKM. DNA for the CDR3: TGTGCCAGCAGACACAGGGGTTATCAGCCCCAGCATTTT. Its protein is CASRHRGYQPQHF.

J is TRBJ2-7 and V is TRBV10-1; D possibly corresponds to TRBD1 (6 bases). Trimming removed 3 bases from V and 2 bases from J, with 14 bases in between. Looked up from germline, CDR1 is WNHNN and CDR2 is SYGVQD (reference sequence). The CDR3 consists of 15 residues. The CDR3 nucleotides read TGCGCCAGCAGTGACATGACAGGCCATCCCTACGAGCAGTACTTC. This translates into CASSDMTGHPYEQYF.

Only one count was recorded for this clone. V and J are TRBV2 and TRBJ2-7, with a tentative D call TRBD2 (7 bases). Germline V CDR1 and CDR2: SNHLY, FYNNEI. With 4 bases removed from V and 0 bases from J, the gap between germline ends came to 13 bases. This CDR3 is built from 15 residues. The CDR3 DNA reads as TGTGCCAGCAGTGGAGGGGGGGCGACCTCCTACGAGCAGTACTTC. Protein product: CASSGGGATSYEQYF.

The V call is TRBV13, the J call TRBJ1-3; unclear D gene. Per the germline V gene, CDR1 is PRHDT and CDR2 is FYEKMQ (reference sequence). This CDR3 has 14 residues. V dropped 0 bases and J dropped 0 bases, with 3 bases sitting between them. DNA of the CDR3: TGTGCCAGCAGCTTAGGGAGCTCTGGAAACACCATATATTTT. Translated, it gives CASSLGSSGNTIYF.

This clone was counted a single time. The V call is TRBV4-2, the J call TRBJ2-1, with 10 nucleotides matching TRBD2. This CDR3 has 15 amino acids. The germline V gene has CDR1 LGHNA and CDR2 YNFKEQ. J gave up 10 bases and V 4 bases, and 10 bases lay outside the gene matches. The CDR3 reads CASSRLAGASGEQFF. The CDR3 nucleotides are TGTGCCAGCAGCCGCCTAGCGGGGGCGTCGGGCGAGCAGTTCTTC.

This clone was recorded only once. The chain is built from TRBV5-1 and TRBJ2-2; TRBD1 might be the D (6 bases). This CDR3 is 15 amino acids long. V dropped 3 bases and J dropped 3 bases, with 12 bases sitting between them. Germline CDR1 SGHRS, CDR2 YFSETQ. DNA for the CDR3: TGCGCCAGCAGCTCTACAGGGACGTACACCGGGGAGCTGTTTTTT. Encoded protein: CASSSTGTYTGELFF. Full variable domain (remainder filled in from reference TRBV5-1 and TRBJ2-2): KAGVTQTPRYLIKTRGQQVTLSCSPISGHRSVSWYQQTPGQGLQFLFEYFSETQRNKGNFPGRFSGRQFSNSRSEMNVSTLELGDSALYLCASSSTGTYTGELFFGEGSRLTVL.

The chain joins TRBV5-1 to TRBJ2-7; tentatively, D is TRBD1 (6 bases). The V gene lost 4 bases and the J gene lost 3 bases, with 14 bases spanning the gap. The CDR3 loop spans 14 amino acids. The germline CDR1 and CDR2 sequences are SGHRS and YFSETQ. This CDR3 is CASSPLDRSYEQYF. The CDR3 nucleotides read TGCGCCAGCAGCCCGTTAGACAGGAGCTACGAGCAGTACTTC.